This T cell receptor (beta chain) originates from a study of blood T cell repertoires in COVID-19. The CDR3 sequence is 14 residues long. Germline V gene data show CDR1 as LGHDT and CDR2 as YNNKEL (reference sequence). V was cut by 3 bases and J by 1 base, with 7 bases left in between. Only in-frame clones appear in the TCRdb table, and some are missing; sequencing was by immunoSEQ multiplex PCR. The sample lists under 250,000 clones; 75% to 85% were seen once. The chain has TRBV3-1 (or the pseudogene TRBV3-2) and TRBJ1-5; no reliable D call. This clonotype was sampled from a woman in her seventies with COVID-19, enrolled during active disease. The material sequenced was peripheral blood. The CDR3 nucleotides are TGTGCCAGCAGCCAGACGGGGAGCAATCAGCCCCAGCATTTT. Its protein is CASSQTGSNQPQHF.